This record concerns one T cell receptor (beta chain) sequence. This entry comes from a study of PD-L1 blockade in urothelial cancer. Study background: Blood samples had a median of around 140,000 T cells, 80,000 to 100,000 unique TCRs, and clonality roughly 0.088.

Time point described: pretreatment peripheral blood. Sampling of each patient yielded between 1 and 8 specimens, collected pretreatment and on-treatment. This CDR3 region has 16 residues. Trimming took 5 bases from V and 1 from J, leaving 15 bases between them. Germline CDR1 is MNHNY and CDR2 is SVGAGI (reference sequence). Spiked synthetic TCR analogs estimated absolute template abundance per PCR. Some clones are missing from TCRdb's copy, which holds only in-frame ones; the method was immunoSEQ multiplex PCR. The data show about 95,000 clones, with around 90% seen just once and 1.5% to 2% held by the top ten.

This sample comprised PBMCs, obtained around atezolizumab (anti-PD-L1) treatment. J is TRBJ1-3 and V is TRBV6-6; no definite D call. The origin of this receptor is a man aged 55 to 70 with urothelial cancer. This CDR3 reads CASSRDRPGSGNTIYF. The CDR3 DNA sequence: TGTGCCAGCAGTCGCGACCGGCCAGGTTCTGGAAACACCATATATTTT.